This TCR beta chain derives from a study of blood T cell repertoires in COVID-19. Study context: The cDNA or gDNA used as material had been derived from T cells, B-cell-depleted T cells, or PBMCs.

Profiled with immunoSEQ multiplex PCR; TCRdb holds only in-frame clones, not every one. In the table there are around 92,000 clones, just over 85% of which are singletons. The V and J ends lost 5 bases and 2 bases, in that order; junction bases with no gene match: 2. Germline V gene data show CDR1 as LNHDA and CDR2 as SQIVND (reference sequence). The CDR3 is 14 residues long. This clone has at least ten counts. V is TRBV19 and J is TRBJ1-3; 8 bases align to TRBD1. The sample taken for sequencing was peripheral blood. The receptor was isolated from a woman aged 60-75 years in a cohort sampled during active or convalescent COVID-19. The CDR3 coding sequence is TGTGCCAGTAGTTCCAGGGGGCCTGGAAACACCATATATTTT. Protein: CASSSRGPGNTIYF.